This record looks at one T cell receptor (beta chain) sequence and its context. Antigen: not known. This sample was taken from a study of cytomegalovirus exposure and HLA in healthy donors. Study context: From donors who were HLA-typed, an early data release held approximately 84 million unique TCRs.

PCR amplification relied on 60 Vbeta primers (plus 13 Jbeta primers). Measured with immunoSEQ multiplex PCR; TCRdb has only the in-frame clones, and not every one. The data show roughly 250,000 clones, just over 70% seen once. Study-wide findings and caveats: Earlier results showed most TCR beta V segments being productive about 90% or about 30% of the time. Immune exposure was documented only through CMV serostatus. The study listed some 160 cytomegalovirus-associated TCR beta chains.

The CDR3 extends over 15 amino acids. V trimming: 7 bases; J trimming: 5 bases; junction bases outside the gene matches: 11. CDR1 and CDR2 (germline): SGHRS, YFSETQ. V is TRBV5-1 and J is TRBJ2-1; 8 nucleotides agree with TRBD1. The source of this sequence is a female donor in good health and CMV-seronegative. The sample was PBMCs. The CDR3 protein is CASGRTGLLDNEQFF. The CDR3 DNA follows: TGCGCCAGCGGACGGACAGGGCTTTTGGACAATGAGCAGTTCTTC.